This T cell receptor (beta chain) was profiled in a study of OX40 agonist ivuxolimab in advanced cancers. Study at large: The drug used for patients, ivuxolimab, was an agonistic anti-OX40 (CD134) antibody. General study findings and limits: The 0.1-3.0 mg/kg partial responders had among the lowest clonal expansion.

Clones were sequenced by immunoSEQ multiplex PCR, and TCRdb holds only the in-frame ones, with some missing. The sample carries approximately 74,000 clones, 82% recorded once. Notes on this clone: Its target is unknown.

The V gene end was trimmed by 4 bases and the J gene end by 4 bases; junction bases not matched to a gene: 6. This CDR3 spans 14 amino acids. Germline V gives CDR1 SGHTS, CDR2 YDEGEE. The TCR originated in an adult with an advanced solid tumor such as melanoma, head and neck, liver or kidney cancer. The chain couples TRBV5-8 to TRBJ2-5, with 8 bases fitting TRBD1. Specimen: CD4+ or CD8+ T cells sorted from blood, collected in a trial of the OX40 agonist ivuxolimab. DNA of the CDR3: TGTGCCAGCAGCCAGACAGGGGTACGAGAGACCCAGTACTTC. Amino acid sequence: CASSQTGVRETQYF.